What follows are 7 T cell receptor beta chains derived from one specimen sequenced in a study of CD8 T cells in ankylosing spondylitis (dated by TCRdb to 2016 to 2017). Receptor libraries were prepared by 5' RACE. Sequencing took place on an Illumina HiSeq 2500. TCRdb reworked the public reads: Q25 trimming with fastp, MiXCR clone assembly, productive beta chains retained. Under each unique CDR3 protein, matching rows form one entry showing the most common genes and DNA. The sample contains 200,000 to 250,000 distinct CDR3 sequences, roughly 8.2% of them found a single time. Of the sample, more than 4% is held by the ten largest clones. The source material was blood, either unsorted or a sorted T cell fraction (not recorded which). The receptors shown here come from a female donor with ankylosing spondylitis or in good health (not recorded which).

This clonotype was seen ten or more times. The chain links TRBV4-2 to TRBJ2-5; TRBD2 agrees at 7 bases. The CDR3 is 16 amino acids. V lost 1 base to trimming and J lost 3 bases; unmatched junction nucleotides: 8. Germline values: CDR1 LGHNA, CDR2 YNFKEQ. CDR3 loop: CASSQVVLAVEETQYF. The CDR3 DNA reads TGTGCCAGCAGCCAAGTCGTGCTAGCGGTAGAAGAGACCCAGTACTTC.

V is TRBV5-1 and J is TRBJ2-7, with 7 bases lining up with TRBD1. The trim removed 0 bases at V and 1 base at J, leaving 4 bases unmatched. The CDR3 loop spans 15 amino acids. The germline V gene encodes CDR1 SGHRS and CDR2 YFSETQ. In DNA form, the CDR3 reads TGCGCCAGCAGCTTGGACAGGGGATTATCCTACGAGCAGTACTTC. This encodes CASSLDRGLSYEQYF.

The sample holds many counts of this clonotype. The chain uses TRBV15 and TRBJ1-5, with D unclear. Trimming shortened V by 1 base and J by 5 bases, and 15 bases separated the two germline ends. Germline CDR1 LNHNV, CDR2 YYDKDF (reference sequence). This CDR3 has 16 amino acids. The CDR3 region has the DNA TGTGCCACCAGCAGAGGCCGAATCCTACGCGATCAGCCCCAGCATTTT. Protein product: CATSRGRILRDQPQHF.

With regard to this clonotype: A read error may be the cause here, since a much bigger clone is one base away. This chain joins TRBV3-1 and TRBJ1-3; the match to TRBD1 covers 10 bases. This CDR3 comprises 15 residues. CDR1 is LGHDT, CDR2 YNNKEL, per germline (reference sequence). In DNA, the CDR3 is TGTGCCAGCAACCAACTCCGGGACAGGGGCAACACCATATATTTT. Translating it yields CASNQLRDRGNTIYF.

This clonotype was counted at least ten times. The chain recombines TRBV4-3 with TRBJ2-1; D perhaps matches TRBD1 (6 bases). CDR3 size: 18 residues. CDR1 and CDR2 (germline): LGHNA, YSLEER. V shed 1 base and J shed 5 bases, with 21 bases lying between them. In nucleotides, the CDR3 is TGCGCCAGCAGCCAAGCTCCCTCACAGGGAGCAGGGGACAATGAGCAGTTCTTC. Its protein product is CASSQAPSQGAGDNEQFF.

The table lists this clonotype with many counts. The V call is TRBV7-9, the J call TRBJ2-1, with 12 bases matching TRBD2. In germline, CDR1 is SEHNR, CDR2 FQNEAQ (reference sequence). The CDR3 is 17 residues long. V shed 7 bases and J 0 bases; nucleotides not matched to a gene: 7. CDR3 residues: CASILTSGSTSYNEQFF. The CDR3 DNA is TGTGCCAGCATCCTGACTAGCGGGAGCACCTCCTACAATGAGCAGTTCTTC.

There are many counts of this clonotype. The rearrangement joins TRBV29-1 to TRBJ2-7; 14 nucleotides align to TRBD2. J lost 4 bases, V lost 5 bases, and 7 bases had no gene match. The germline V gene has CDR1 SQVTM and CDR2 ANQGSEA. This CDR3 region has 15 residues. CDR3 sequence: CSVSGTSGSRYEQYF. The DNA for the CDR3 is TGCAGCGTTTCCGGGACTAGCGGGAGTCGGTACGAGCAGTACTTC.